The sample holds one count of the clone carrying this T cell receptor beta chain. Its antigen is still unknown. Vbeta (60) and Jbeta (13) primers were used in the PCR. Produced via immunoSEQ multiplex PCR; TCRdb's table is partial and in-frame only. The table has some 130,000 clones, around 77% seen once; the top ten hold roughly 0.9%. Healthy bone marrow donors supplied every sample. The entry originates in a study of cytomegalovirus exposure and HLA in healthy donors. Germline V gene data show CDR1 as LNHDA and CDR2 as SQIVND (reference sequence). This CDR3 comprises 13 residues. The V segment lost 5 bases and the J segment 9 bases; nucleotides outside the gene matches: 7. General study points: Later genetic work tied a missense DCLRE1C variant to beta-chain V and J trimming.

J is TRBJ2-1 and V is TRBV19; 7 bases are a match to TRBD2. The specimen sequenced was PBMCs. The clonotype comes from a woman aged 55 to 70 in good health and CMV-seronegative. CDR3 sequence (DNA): TGTGCCAGTAGTTCAGGGCGGGAGAGTGAGCAGTTCTTC. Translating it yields CASSSGRESEQFF.